Described below is a single TCR beta chain sequence and its context. The length of the CDR3 is 13 residues. V was trimmed by 0 bases and J by 5 bases, leaving 10 bases between them. Germline loops: CDR1 GTSNPN, CDR2 SVGIG (reference sequence). This sample is drawn from a study of blood T cell repertoires in COVID-19. Clones were sequenced by immunoSEQ multiplex PCR, and TCRdb holds only the in-frame ones, with some missing. Among under 200,000 clones, 85% to 90% were seen once, and the ten largest hold more than 0.75%. Specimen: peripheral blood. This chain links TRBV30 with TRBJ2-5, with D uncertain. This clonotype was obtained from a man younger than 35 with acute or convalescent COVID-19. The CDR3: CAWSVYVRETQYF. The CDR3 DNA follows: TGTGCCTGGAGTGTATATGTTCGGGAGACCCAGTACTTC.